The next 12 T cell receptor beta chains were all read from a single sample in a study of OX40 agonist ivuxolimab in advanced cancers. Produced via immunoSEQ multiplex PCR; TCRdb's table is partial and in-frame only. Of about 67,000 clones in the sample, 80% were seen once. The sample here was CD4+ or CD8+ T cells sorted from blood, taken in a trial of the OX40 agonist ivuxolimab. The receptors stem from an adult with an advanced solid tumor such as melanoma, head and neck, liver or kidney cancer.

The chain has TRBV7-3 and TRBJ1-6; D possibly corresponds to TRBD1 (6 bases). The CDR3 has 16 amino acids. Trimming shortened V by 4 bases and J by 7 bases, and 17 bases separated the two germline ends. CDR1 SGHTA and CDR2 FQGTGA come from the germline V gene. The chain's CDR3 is CASSSRQAGLNSPLHF. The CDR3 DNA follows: TGTGCCAGCAGCTCCAGACAGGCTGGGTTGAATTCACCCCTCCACTTT.

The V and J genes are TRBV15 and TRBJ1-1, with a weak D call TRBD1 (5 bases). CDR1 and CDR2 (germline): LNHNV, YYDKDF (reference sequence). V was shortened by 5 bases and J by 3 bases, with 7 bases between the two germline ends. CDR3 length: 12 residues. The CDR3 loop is CATSLGDTEAFF. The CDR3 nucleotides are TGTGCCACCAGCCTGGGGGACACTGAAGCTTTCTTT.

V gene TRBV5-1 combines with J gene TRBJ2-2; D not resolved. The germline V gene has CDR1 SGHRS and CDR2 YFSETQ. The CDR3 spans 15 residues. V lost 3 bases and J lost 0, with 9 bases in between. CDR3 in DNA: TGCGCCAGCAGCTCAACCGGGTCGAACACCGGGGAGCTGTTTTTT. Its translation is CASSSTGSNTGELFF.

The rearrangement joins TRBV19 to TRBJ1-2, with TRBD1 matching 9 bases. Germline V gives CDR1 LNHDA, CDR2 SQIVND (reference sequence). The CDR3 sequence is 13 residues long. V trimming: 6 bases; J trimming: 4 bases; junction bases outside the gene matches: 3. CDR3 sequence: CASRTGGAYGYTF. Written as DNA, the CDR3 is TGTGCCAGTAGAACAGGGGGCGCCTATGGCTACACCTTC.

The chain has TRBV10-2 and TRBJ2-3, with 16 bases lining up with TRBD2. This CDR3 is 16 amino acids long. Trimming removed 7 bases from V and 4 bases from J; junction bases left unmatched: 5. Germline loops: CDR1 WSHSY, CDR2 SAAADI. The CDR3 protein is CASTGTSGGVADTQYF. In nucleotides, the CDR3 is TGCGCCAGCACCGGGACTAGCGGGGGGGTGGCAGATACGCAGTATTTT.

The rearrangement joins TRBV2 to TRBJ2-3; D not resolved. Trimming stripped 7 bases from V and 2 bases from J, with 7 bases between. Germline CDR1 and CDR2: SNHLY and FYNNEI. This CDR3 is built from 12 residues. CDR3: CASNGYTDTQYF. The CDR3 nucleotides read TGTGCCAGCAATGGCTACACAGATACGCAGTATTTT.

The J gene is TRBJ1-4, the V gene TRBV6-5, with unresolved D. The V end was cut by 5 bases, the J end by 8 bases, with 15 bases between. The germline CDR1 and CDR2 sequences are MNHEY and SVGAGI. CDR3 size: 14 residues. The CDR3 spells CASSTAGGLEKLFF. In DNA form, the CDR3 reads TGTGCCAGCAGTACCGCAGGTGGCCTCGAAAAACTGTTTTTT.

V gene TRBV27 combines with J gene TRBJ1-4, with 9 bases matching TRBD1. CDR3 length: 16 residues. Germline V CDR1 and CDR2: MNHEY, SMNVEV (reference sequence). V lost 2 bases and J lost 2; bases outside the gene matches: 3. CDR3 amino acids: CASSLRTGVTNEKLFF. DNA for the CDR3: TGTGCCAGCAGTTTAAGGACAGGGGTTACTAATGAAAAACTGTTTTTT.

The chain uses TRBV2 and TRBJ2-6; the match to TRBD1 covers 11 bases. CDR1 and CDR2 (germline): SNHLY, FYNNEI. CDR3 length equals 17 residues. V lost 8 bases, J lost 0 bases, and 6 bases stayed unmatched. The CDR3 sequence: CASGQGAFGSGANVLTF. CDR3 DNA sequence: TGTGCCAGCGGACAGGGGGCGTTCGGCTCTGGGGCCAACGTCCTGACTTTC.

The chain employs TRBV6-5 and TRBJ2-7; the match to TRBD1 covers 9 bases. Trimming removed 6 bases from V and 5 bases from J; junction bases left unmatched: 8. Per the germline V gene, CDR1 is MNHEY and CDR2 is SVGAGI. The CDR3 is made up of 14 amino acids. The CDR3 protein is CASRAQGAMDEQYV. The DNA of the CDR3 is TGTGCCAGCAGGGCACAGGGGGCGATGGACGAGCAGTACGTC.

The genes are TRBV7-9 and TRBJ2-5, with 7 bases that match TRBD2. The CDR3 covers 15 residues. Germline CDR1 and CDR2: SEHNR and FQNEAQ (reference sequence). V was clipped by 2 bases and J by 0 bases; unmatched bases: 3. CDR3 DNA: TGTGCCAGCAGCTTATCGGGGGGTTACCAAGAGACCCAGTACTTC. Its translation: CASSLSGGYQETQYF.

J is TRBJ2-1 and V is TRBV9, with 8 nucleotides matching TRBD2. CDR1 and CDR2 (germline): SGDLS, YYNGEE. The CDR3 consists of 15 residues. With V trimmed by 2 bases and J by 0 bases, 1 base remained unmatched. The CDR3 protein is CASSVSGISYNEQFF. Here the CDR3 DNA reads TGTGCCAGCAGCGTTAGCGGGATCTCCTACAATGAGCAGTTCTTC.